The rows below give T cell receptor beta chains drawn from one sample of a study of CD8 T cells in Susac syndrome. TCRdb processed the immunoSEQ multiplex PCR reads anew with MiXCR; each CDR3 protein has one entry. The sample lists about 180,000 distinct CDR3 sequences; about 94% were seen once. The source material was CD4+ T cells from PBMCs. The receptors derive from a human donor with multiple sclerosis. The CDR3 runs from the conserved cysteine through the conserved F or W. The D gene is left open where the match is weak. Clone size is stated in some rows and not others, as once, few, many or a class when expanded.

DNA: TGCAGTGCTAGTGGTTCAGGGACGAACACCGGGGAGCTGTTTTTT; CDR3: CSASGSGTNTGELFF; V: TRBV20-1; J: TRBJ2-2; D: -; size: -
DNA: TGTGCCAGTGCAGGGGGAGGGAGCACTGAAGCTTTCTTT; CDR3: CASAGGGSTEAFF; V: TRBV19; J: TRBJ1-1; D: TRBD1; size: once
DNA: TGTGCCAGCAGCCAAGTTACGGCTTTCTATGGCTACACCTTC; CDR3: CASSQVTAFYGYTF; V: TRBV3-1; J: TRBJ1-2; D: -; size: -
DNA: TGTGCCAGCAGCCAATGGGGAGGCGGCACTGAAGCTTTCTTT; CDR3: CASSQWGGGTEAFF; V: TRBV3-1; J: TRBJ1-1; D: -; size: once
DNA: TGTGCCAGCAGGGGGGAGGATGGCTACACCTTC; CDR3: CASRGEDGYTF; V: TRBV2; J: TRBJ1-2; D: -; size: -
DNA: TGTGCCAGCAGTTTACAGGCCCTCTATGGCTACACCTTC; CDR3: CASSLQALYGYTF; V: TRBV12-3/TRBV12-4; J: TRBJ1-2; D: -; size: -
DNA: TGCGCCAGCAGCTTGGCAGGGGCGAGGGTTTACGAGCAGTACTTC; CDR3: CASSLAGARVYEQYF; V: TRBV5-1; J: TRBJ2-7; D: -; size: -
DNA: TGTGCCAGCAGCCAAGTTACTAGCGGGGGGGCCAAAGAGACCCAGTACTTC; CDR3: CASSQVTSGGAKETQYF; V: TRBV3-1; J: TRBJ2-5; D: TRBD2; size: -
DNA: TGTGCCAGCAGCTTATGGGAGAATACGCAGTATTTT; CDR3: CASSLWENTQYF; V: TRBV7-2; J: TRBJ2-3; D: -; size: -
DNA: TGTGCCAGCAGTCCCAACTTTGACAGGGCGCTTAACTATGGCTACACCTTC; CDR3: CASSPNFDRALNYGYTF; V: TRBV27; J: TRBJ1-2; D: TRBD1; size: -
DNA: TGTGCCAGCAGTTTTGGGACTGGGGCCAACGTCCTGACTTTC; CDR3: CASSFGTGANVLTF; V: TRBV12-3/TRBV12-4; J: TRBJ2-6; D: -; size: -
DNA: TGTGCCAGCAGTTCCCGACTAGCGGGAGATCGTGGGTCCTACAATGAGCAGTTCTTC; CDR3: CASSSRLAGDRGSYNEQFF; V: TRBV6-5; J: TRBJ2-1; D: TRBD2; size: -
DNA: TGTGCCAGCATCACCGGGGGGGCCCCCTACGAGCAGTACTTC; CDR3: CASITGGAPYEQYF; V: TRBV6-1; J: TRBJ2-7; D: TRBD2; size: -
DNA: TGTGCCTGGAGTGTACATTGGACTAGCGGGAGAAGTTCAAACATTCAGTACTTC; CDR3: CAWSVHWTSGRSSNIQYF; V: TRBV30; J: TRBJ2-4; D: TRBD2; size: -
DNA: TGTGCCAGTAGTAGCGAAAGGGGGGCTGAAGCTTTCTTT; CDR3: CASSSERGAEAFF; V: TRBV19; J: TRBJ1-1; D: -; size: -
DNA: TGTGCCAGCAGCACAGGGACAGGGGGCGTAGGTGGGGCCAACGTCCTGACTTTC; CDR3: CASSTGTGGVGGANVLTF; V: TRBV7-3; J: TRBJ2-6; D: TRBD1; size: -
DNA: TGCGCCAGCATTCGGGACCGCCAAGAGACCCAGTACTTC; CDR3: CASIRDRQETQYF; V: TRBV10-2; J: TRBJ2-5; D: -; size: -
DNA: TGTGCCAGCAGCTTAGAAACAGGGCGGAACACCGGGGAGCTGTTTTTT; CDR3: CASSLETGRNTGELFF; V: TRBV7-8; J: TRBJ2-2; D: -; size: -
DNA: TGTGCCTGGAGTGCCCTCAGCGGGGGGATCGGGACGCAGTATTTT; CDR3: CAWSALSGGIGTQYF; V: TRBV30; J: TRBJ2-3; D: TRBD2; size: -
DNA: TGCGCCAGCAGCTTGAGTTCAGCCGCTGAAGCTTTCTTT; CDR3: CASSLSSAAEAFF; V: TRBV5-1; J: TRBJ1-1; D: -; size: -
DNA: TGTGCCAGCAGCTTAGTCGGTTCACCCCTCCACTTT; CDR3: CASSLVGSPLHF; V: TRBV11-2; J: TRBJ1-6; D: -; size: -
DNA: TGTGCCAGCAGCTTGTTAGAGGGGACCCAGTACTTC; CDR3: CASSLLEGTQYF; V: TRBV5-4; J: TRBJ2-5; D: -; size: once
DNA: TGTGCCAGCTCACGACAGGGGGCCCCCAATCAGCCCCAGCATTTT; CDR3: CASSRQGAPNQPQHF; V: TRBV18; J: TRBJ1-5; D: TRBD1; size: -
DNA: TGTGCCAGCCCTACCCGGGCGAGCTCCTACAATGAGCAGTTCTTC; CDR3: CASPTRASSYNEQFF; V: TRBV27; J: TRBJ2-1; D: -; size: -
DNA: TGTGCCAGCAGTTACCTCAGGGCAGGGGACACTGAAGCTTTCTTT; CDR3: CASSYLRAGDTEAFF; V: TRBV6-5; J: TRBJ1-1; D: -; size: -
DNA: TGTGCCAGCAGCCAAGATCAGGCTAGCGGGGGTCCTTACTACGAGCAGTACTTC; CDR3: CASSQDQASGGPYYEQYF; V: TRBV3-1; J: TRBJ2-7; D: TRBD2; size: -
DNA: TGTGCCAGCAGCTTCAACAGGGGCTGGAATGAAAAACTGTTTTTT; CDR3: CASSFNRGWNEKLFF; V: TRBV3-1; J: TRBJ1-4; D: TRBD1; size: -
DNA: TGCAGTGTCTCGAGCGGACAAGAGACCCAGTACTTC; CDR3: CSVSSGQETQYF; V: TRBV20-1; J: TRBJ2-5; D: -; size: -